The 21 T cell receptor beta chains reported below all come from one sample, sequenced in a study of blood T cells in healthy people across ages. Primers used in a second PCR of roughly 6 to 11 cycles were a sample-barcoded 5' primer and a J-beta primer mix. TCRdb re-analysed the 5' RACE reads in MiXCR, keeping a single row per CDR3 protein. The sample has roughly 500,000 distinct CDR3 sequences, 25% to 30% seen once. Sequenced: blood. These receptors were taken from a woman in her seventies in good health.

The J gene is TRBJ1-2, the V gene TRBV20-1, with TRBD1 matching 7 bases. Germline assignment: CDR1 DFQATT and CDR2 SNEGSKA (reference sequence). The CDR3 runs 13 residues. V shed 3 bases and J 5 bases; nucleotides not matched to a gene: 6. This chain's CDR3 is CSASRDRFYGYTF. The CDR3 DNA sequence: TGCAGTGCTAGCCGGGACAGATTTTATGGCTACACCTTC.

The chain recombines TRBV9 with TRBJ2-7; 8 bases agree with TRBD2. The CDR3 runs to 15 residues. Germline CDR1 SGDLS, CDR2 YYNGEE. The V segment lost 3 bases and the J segment 0 bases; nucleotides outside the gene matches: 5. In DNA, the CDR3 is TGTGCCAGCAGCGCGGGACTAGGGGACTCCTACGAGCAGTACTTC. Protein product: CASSAGLGDSYEQYF.

V and J are TRBV5-1 and TRBJ2-5; no reliable D call. The CDR3 totals 14 residues. Germline V gene sequence: CDR1 SGHRS, CDR2 YFSETQ. Trimming removed 0 bases from V and 5 bases from J, with 11 bases in between. The CDR3: CASSLGRNEETQYF. CDR3 nucleotide sequence: TGCGCCAGCAGCTTGGGCCGGAATGAGGAGACCCAGTACTTC. The full variable domain, completed using reference TRBV5-1 and TRBJ2-5, is KAGVTQTPRYLIKTRGQQVTLSCSPISGHRSVSWYQQTPGQGLQFLFEYFSETQRNKGNFPGRFSGRQFSNSRSEMNVSTLELGDSALYLCASSLGRNEETQYFGPGTRLLVL.

This clonotype has just a few counts. At one end the junction does not follow the germline gene, possibly because of a read error. The chain has TRBV7-3 and TRBJ1-3; D is ambiguous. CDR1 is SGHTA, CDR2 FQGTGA, per germline. CDR3 length: 15 residues. The chain's CDR3 is CASSLIGNSGTTIYF. The CDR3 DNA reads as TGTGCCAGCAGCTTAATCGGAAACTCTGGAACCACCATATATTTT.

The V and J genes are TRBV4-2 and TRBJ2-3; weak D call: TRBD2 (6 bases). Trimming pared 3 bases from V and 6 bases from J, leaving 19 bases between. This CDR3 contains 16 residues. Looked up from germline, CDR1 is LGHNA and CDR2 is YNFKEQ. The DNA of the CDR3 is TGTGCCAGCAGCCAGGAGACTAGTCGGGGTTTTGATACGCAGTATTTT. It yields the protein CASSQETSRGFDTQYF.

The sample holds many counts of this clonotype. The chain is built from TRBV7-2 and TRBJ2-1; 11 bases map to TRBD2. Germline V lookup: CDR1 SGHTA, CDR2 FQGNSA. With V trimmed by 7 bases and J by 8 bases, 10 bases remained unmatched. The CDR3 sequence is 15 residues long. CDR3 residues: CASTVLAGGRDEQFF. CDR3 DNA sequence: TGTGCCAGCACCGTGCTAGCGGGGGGTCGCGATGAGCAGTTCTTC.

In its sample, this clonotype was seen a few times. At one end the junction does not follow the germline gene, possibly because of a read error. V is TRBV11-3 and J is TRBJ2-5, with no clear D. Near its end, the DNA agrees better with TRBJ2-1, so the J call may be wrong. Germline values: CDR1 SGHNT, CDR2 YENEEA. This CDR3 contains 14 residues. The CDR3: CAGSLVSASGEQFF. The CDR3 region has the DNA TGTGCCGGCAGCTTAGTATCGGCCAGTGGTGAGCAGTTCTTC.

This chain connects TRBV27 to TRBJ1-5; 7 bases agree with TRBD1. This CDR3 comprises 14 residues. Germline trimming cut 6 bases from V and 11 bases from J; bases unmatched to any gene: 13. Germline V gene data show CDR1 as MNHEY and CDR2 as SMNVEV (reference sequence). In nucleotides, the CDR3 is TGTGCCAGCAGCCTGCGCGACGGACAGGAGTCCCAGCATTTT. Translating gives CASSLRDGQESQHF.

The table lists this clonotype with a few counts. The chain joins TRBV4-3 to TRBJ2-1; 10 bases are shared with TRBD1. The CDR3 has 17 residues. V was pared by 3 bases and J by 4 bases, with 9 bases of the junction left unmatched. Germline V lookup: CDR1 LGHNA, CDR2 YSLEER. In nucleotides, the CDR3 is TGCGCCAGCAGCCACGTTCCGGGGGACAGGGGATACAATGAGCAGTTCTTC. Its translation: CASSHVPGDRGYNEQFF.

The sample holds a few counts of this clonotype. This rearrangement joins TRBV4-3 to TRBJ2-1; 8 bases align to TRBD1. V dropped 0 bases and J dropped 8; count of bases not matched to a gene: 3. Germline lookup yields CDR1 LGHNA and CDR2 YSLEER. The CDR3 loop spans 14 amino acids. The chain's CDR3 is CASSQENRGDEQFF. DNA for the CDR3: TGCGCCAGCAGCCAAGAAAACAGGGGGGATGAGCAGTTCTTC.

Worth noting for this clonotype: This may come from a read error, since a much larger clone is one base off. The rearrangement uses TRBV11-1 and TRBJ2-1; no clear D gene. The CDR3 has 14 amino acids. CDR1 and CDR2 from the germline V gene are SGHAT and FQDESV (reference sequence). V lost 5 bases, J lost 5 bases, and 13 bases lay in between. The CDR3 loop reads CASSPPGQDNEQFF. CDR3 nucleotides: TGTGCCAGCAGCCCCCCGGGTCAGGACAATGAGCAGTTCTTC.

The V and J genes are TRBV9 and TRBJ1-3; TRBD1 is a possible D gene (6 bases). The CDR3 sequence is 14 residues long. Germline values: CDR1 SGDLS, CDR2 YYNGEE. The V gene lost 4 bases and the J gene lost 4 bases, with 12 bases spanning the gap. The CDR3: CASSPTGQGNTIYF. The CDR3 coding sequence is TGTGCCAGCAGCCCCACAGGGCAAGGAAACACCATATATTTT.

This rearrangement joins TRBV9 to TRBJ1-2; 11 bases are a match to TRBD1. J was trimmed by 5 bases and V by 0 bases; bases with no gene match: 3. This CDR3 region has 15 residues. The germline gives CDR1 SGDLS, CDR2 YYNGEE. The DNA for the CDR3 is TGTGCCAGCAGCGTAGACCGGGACAGGGGGTATGGCTACACCTTC. This encodes CASSVDRDRGYGYTF.

This clonotype showed up just a few times. The rearrangement uses TRBV25-1 and TRBJ1-2; TRBD1 agrees at 10 bases. The junction had 8 bases not matched to a gene; V was cut back by 4 bases and J by 3 bases. CDR1 and CDR2 from the germline V gene are MGHDK and SYGVNS. The CDR3 consists of 16 residues. The chain's CDR3 is CASSAALGQGDYGYTF. CDR3 DNA: TGTGCCAGCAGTGCGGCCTTAGGACAGGGGGACTATGGCTACACCTTC.

This sequence joins TRBV27 and TRBJ2-3, with 8 bases fitting TRBD2. V shed 5 bases, J shed 5 bases, and the junction held 6 bases outside the gene matches. In germline, CDR1 is MNHEY, CDR2 SMNVEV (reference sequence). The CDR3 spans 14 residues. The CDR3 region has the DNA TGTGCCAGCAGTCGAAGCGGGGGATTAGATACGCAGTATTTT. Translating it yields CASSRSGGLDTQYF.

This clonotype came up a few times. The chain is built from TRBV7-2 and TRBJ1-4, with D perhaps matching TRBD1 (5 bases). The germline V gene has CDR1 SGHTA and CDR2 FQGNSA. Trimming cost V 5 bases and J 16 bases, with 17 bases left between them. CDR3 length equals 12 residues. The chain's CDR3 is CASSQAAGVRFF. CDR3 in DNA: TGTGCCAGCAGCCAAGCTGCGGGGGTAAGGTTTTTT. The variable domain in full, with the rest retrieved from reference TRBV7-2 and TRBJ1-4, is GAGVSQSPSNKVTEKGKDVELRCDPISGHTALYWYRQSLGQGLEFLIYFQGNSAPDKSGLPSDRFSAERTGGSVSTLTIQRTQQEDSAVYLCASSQAAGVRFFGSGTQLSVL.

Notes on this clonotype: It may be a read error: a sequence one base away is much more abundant. This chain uses TRBV30 with TRBJ2-7, with D tentatively TRBD1 (5 bases). The CDR3 loop spans 12 amino acids. Germline V gives CDR1 GTSNPN, CDR2 SVGIG (reference sequence). CDR3 nucleotide sequence: TGTGCCTGGAGAGACAGCTCCTACGCGCAGTACTTC. Amino acids: CAWRDSSYAQYF.

V is TRBV7-9 and J is TRBJ1-2; tentative D call: TRBD1 (5 bases). V lost 7 bases, J lost 9 bases, and 12 bases lay in between. In germline, CDR1 is SEHNR, CDR2 FQNEAQ (reference sequence). This CDR3 is built from 11 residues. CDR3: CASILRQSYTF. The CDR3, as DNA: TGTGCCAGCATCCTCCGACAGAGCTACACCTTC.

Remarks on this clonotype: A much larger clone lies one base from this, so it may be a read error. The V call is TRBV5-5, the J call TRBJ2-5; tentatively, D is TRBD1 or TRBD2 (6 bases each). Germline V gives CDR1 SGHKS, CDR2 YYEKEE (reference sequence). CDR3 length: 13 residues. V lost 3 bases and J 5 bases, leaving 11 bases between the germline ends. The CDR3 loop reads CASSSEGDETQYF. For the CDR3, the DNA is TGTGCCAGCAGCTCGGAGGGGGATGAGACCCAGTACTTC.

The chain has TRBV20-1 and TRBJ2-3, with D possibly being TRBD1 (5 bases). The V gene lost 7 bases and the J gene lost 2 bases, with 13 bases spanning the gap. The CDR3 loop spans 13 amino acids. The germline CDR1 and CDR2 sequences are DFQATT and SNEGSKA (reference sequence). The CDR3 coding sequence is TGCAGTGTCCTGTTGGGGCCCACAGATACGCAGTATTTT. Amino acids: CSVLLGPTDTQYF.

This clonotype was seen only a few times. This rearrangement joins TRBV6-2 or TRBV6-3 to TRBJ2-1; D is unclear. Germline loops: CDR1 MNHEY, CDR2 SVGEGT. The CDR3 extends over 12 amino acids. Trimming removed 2 bases at V and 6 bases at J, with 5 bases between. The CDR3 loop is CASSYEVNEQFF. The DNA for the CDR3 is TGTGCCAGCAGTTACGAAGTCAATGAGCAGTTCTTC.